The T cell receptor beta chain described here comes from a study of graft-versus-host responses after intestinal transplantation. Study in general: Isolated intestinal, liver-intestinal, or multivisceral transplants were what recipients had. Each recipient received anti-thymocyte globulin induction, then tacrolimus and steroids for approximately 3 years. Study-wide findings and caveats: Allograft clonal ratios (graft-versus-host to host-versus-graft) were high in patients who had graft-donor T cell macrochimerism.

Points on this clone: Its antigen is as yet unknown.

Processing was applied to graft tissue in order to liberate intraepithelial and lamina propria lymphocytes. Data came from immunoSEQ multiplex PCR; TCRdb stores just in-frame clones and leaves some out. Of some 15,000 clones in the sample, over 60% were seen once. Germline CDR1 reads LNHDA; CDR2 reads SQIVND (reference sequence). The J segment lost 3 bases and the V segment lost 5 bases, leaving 5 bases of the junction unmatched. This CDR3 has 15 amino acids. The chain is built from TRBV19 and TRBJ1-5; 9 bases line up with TRBD1. This clonotype originated in a human patient who received an intestinal transplant, so some T cells may come from the graft donor. The specimen comprised ileum tissue, sampled approximately 27 days after intestinal transplant. CDR3 DNA: TGTGCCAGTAGTGTCGGGACAGGGTTCAATCAGCCCCAGCATTTT. Its protein is CASSVGTGFNQPQHF.